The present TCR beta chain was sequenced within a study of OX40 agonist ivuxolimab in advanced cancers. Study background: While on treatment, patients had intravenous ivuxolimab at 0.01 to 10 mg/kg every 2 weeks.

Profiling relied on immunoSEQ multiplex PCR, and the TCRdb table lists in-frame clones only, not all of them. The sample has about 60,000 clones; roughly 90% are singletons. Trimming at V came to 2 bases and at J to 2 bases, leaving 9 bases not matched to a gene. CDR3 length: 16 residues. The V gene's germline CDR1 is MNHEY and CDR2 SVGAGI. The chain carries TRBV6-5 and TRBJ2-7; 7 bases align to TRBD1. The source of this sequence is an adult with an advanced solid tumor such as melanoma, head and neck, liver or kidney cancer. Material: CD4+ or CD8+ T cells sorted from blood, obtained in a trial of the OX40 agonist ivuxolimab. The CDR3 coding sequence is TGTGCCAGCAGTTACCGTCTGGACAGGCTAGCCTACGAGCAGTACTTC. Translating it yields CASSYRLDRLAYEQYF.